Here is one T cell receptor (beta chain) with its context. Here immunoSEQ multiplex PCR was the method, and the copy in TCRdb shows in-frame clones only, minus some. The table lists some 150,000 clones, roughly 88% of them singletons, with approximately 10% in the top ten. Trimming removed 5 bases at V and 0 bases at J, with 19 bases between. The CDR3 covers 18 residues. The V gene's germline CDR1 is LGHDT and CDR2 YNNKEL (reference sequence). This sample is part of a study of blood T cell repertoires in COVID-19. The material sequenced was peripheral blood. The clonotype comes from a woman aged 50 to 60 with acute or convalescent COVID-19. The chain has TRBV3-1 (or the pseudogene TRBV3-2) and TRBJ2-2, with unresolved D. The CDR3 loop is CASSSVAGFLSNTGELFF. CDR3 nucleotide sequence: TGTGCCAGCAGCTCTGTGGCAGGTTTCCTCTCGAACACCGGGGAGCTGTTTTTT.